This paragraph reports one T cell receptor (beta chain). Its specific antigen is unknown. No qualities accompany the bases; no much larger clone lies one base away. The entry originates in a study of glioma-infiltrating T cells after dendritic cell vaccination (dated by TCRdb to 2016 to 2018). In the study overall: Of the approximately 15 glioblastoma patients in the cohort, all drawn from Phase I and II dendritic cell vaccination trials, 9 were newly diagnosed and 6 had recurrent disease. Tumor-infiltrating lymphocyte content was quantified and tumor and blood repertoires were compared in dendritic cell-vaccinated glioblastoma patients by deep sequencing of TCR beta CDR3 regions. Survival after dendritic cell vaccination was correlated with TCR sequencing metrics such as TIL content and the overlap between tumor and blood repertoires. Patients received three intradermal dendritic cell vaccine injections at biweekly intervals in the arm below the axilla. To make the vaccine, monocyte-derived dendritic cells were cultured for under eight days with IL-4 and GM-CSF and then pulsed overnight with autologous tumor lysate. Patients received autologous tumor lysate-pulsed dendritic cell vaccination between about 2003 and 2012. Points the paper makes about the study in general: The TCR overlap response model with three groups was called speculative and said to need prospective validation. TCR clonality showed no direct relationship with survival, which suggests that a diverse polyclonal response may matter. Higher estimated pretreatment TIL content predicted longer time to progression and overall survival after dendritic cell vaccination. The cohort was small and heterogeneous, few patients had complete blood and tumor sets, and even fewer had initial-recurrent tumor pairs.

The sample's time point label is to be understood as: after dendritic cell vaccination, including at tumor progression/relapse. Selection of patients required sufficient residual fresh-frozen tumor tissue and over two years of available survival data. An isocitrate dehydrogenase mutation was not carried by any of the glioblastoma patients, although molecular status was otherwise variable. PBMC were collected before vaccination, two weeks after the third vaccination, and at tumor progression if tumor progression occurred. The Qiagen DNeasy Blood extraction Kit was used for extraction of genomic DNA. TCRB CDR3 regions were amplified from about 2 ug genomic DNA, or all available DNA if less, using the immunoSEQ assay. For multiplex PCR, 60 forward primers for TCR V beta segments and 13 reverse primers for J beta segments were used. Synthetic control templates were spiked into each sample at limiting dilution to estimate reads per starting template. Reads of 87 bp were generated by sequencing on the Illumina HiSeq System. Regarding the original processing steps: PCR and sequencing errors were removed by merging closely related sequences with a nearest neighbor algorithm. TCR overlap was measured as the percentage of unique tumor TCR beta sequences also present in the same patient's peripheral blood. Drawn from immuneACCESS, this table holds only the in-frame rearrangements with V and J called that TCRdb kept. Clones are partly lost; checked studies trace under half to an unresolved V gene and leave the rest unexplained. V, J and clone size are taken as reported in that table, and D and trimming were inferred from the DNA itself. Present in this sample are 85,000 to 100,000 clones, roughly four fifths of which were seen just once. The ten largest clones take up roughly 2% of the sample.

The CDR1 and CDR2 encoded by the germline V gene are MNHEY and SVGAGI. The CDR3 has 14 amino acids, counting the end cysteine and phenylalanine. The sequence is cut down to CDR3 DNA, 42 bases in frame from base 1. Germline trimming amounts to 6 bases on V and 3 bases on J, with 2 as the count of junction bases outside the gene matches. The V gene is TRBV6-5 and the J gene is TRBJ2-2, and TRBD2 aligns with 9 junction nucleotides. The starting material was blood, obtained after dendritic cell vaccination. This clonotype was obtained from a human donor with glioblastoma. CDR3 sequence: CASRRGGDTGELFF. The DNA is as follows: TGTGCCAGCAGACGCGGGGGGGACACCGGGGAGCTGTTTTTT.